The entry that follows covers one T cell receptor beta chain sequence. Its antigen is unidentified. Germline lookup yields CDR1 MNHEY and CDR2 SVGAGI. This CDR3 has 13 residues. V was cut by 4 bases and J by 5 bases, with 11 bases left in between. It was CD45RO-negative cells, positively selected for CCR7, that made up naive CD8 cells, with terminally differentiated effector memory CD45RA+ cells excluded. Donors were healthy HIV-negative adults without recently reported acute infections or vaccinations. Original methodology: ImmunoSEQ output held junction-only sequences without quality scores, so filtering differed. Repertoires were generated with immunoSEQ multiplex PCR, while TCRdb's copy carries only in-frame clones and drops some. D and trimming were read from the DNA, whereas the V and J calls and clone size are those reported in that table. Of around 650,000 clones in the sample, 95% to 96% were seen once.

This specimen belongs to a study of shared clonotypes between healthy human individuals. Findings and limits, study-wide: Exclusively blood specimens were collected; tissue repertoires likely differ.

This sequence was found in a woman in her 30s in good health. The material sequenced was naive CD8+ T cells sorted from blood. The chain combines TRBV6-5 with TRBJ2-5; tentative D call: TRBD1 (5 bases). CDR3 sequence (DNA): TGTGCCAGCAGTTCCCGCAGGGTGGAGACCCAGTACTTC. Translated: CASSSRRVETQYF.